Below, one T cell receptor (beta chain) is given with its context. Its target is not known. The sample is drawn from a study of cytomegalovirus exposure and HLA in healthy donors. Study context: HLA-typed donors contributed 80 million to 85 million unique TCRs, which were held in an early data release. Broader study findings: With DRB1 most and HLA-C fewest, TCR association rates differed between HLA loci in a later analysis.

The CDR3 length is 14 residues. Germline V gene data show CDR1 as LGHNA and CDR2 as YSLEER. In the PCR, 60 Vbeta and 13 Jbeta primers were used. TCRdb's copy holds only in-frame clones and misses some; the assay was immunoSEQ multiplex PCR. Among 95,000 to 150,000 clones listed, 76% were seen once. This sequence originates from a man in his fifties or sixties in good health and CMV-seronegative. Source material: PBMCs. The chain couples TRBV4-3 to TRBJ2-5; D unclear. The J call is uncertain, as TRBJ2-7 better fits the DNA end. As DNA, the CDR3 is TGCGCCAGCAGCCAAGGGCTAGATCCCTACGAGCAGTACTTC. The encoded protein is CASSQGLDPYEQYF.